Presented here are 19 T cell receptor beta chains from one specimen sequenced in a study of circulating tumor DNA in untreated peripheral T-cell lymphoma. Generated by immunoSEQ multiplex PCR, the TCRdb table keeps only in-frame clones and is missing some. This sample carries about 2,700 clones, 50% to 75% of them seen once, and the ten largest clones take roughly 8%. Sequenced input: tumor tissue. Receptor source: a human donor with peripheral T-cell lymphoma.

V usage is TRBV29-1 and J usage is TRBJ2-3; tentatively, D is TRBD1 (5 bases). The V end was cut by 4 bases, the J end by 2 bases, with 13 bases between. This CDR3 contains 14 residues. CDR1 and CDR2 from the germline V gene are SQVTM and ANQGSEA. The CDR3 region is CSVGQTFYTDTQYF. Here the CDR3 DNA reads TGCAGCGTTGGACAGACATTTTACACAGATACGCAGTATTTT.

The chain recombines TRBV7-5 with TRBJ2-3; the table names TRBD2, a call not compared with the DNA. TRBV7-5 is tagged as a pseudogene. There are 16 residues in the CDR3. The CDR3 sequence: CASSLFRGALTDTQYF. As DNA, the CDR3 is TGTGCCAGCAGTTTATTCCGGGGGGCACTCACAGATACGCAGTATTTT.

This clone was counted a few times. CDR3 sequence reads: CASRGLADTDTQYF. DNA of the CDR3: TGTGCCAGTAGGGGACTAGCGGATACAGATACGCAGTATTTT. This chain uses TRBV19 with TRBJ2-3, with TRBD2 identical over 11 bases. Germline V gene data show CDR1 as LNHDA and CDR2 as SQIVND (reference sequence). The CDR3 is 14 residues long. The junction had 2 bases not matched to a gene; V was cut back by 6 bases and J by 3 bases. The entire variable domain, with the rest obtained from reference TRBV19 and TRBJ2-3, is as follows: DGGITQSPKYLFRKEGQNVTLSCEQNLNHDAMYWYRQDPGQGLRLIYYSQIVNDFQKGDIAEGYSVSREKKESFPLTVTSAQKNPTAFYLCASRGLADTDTQYFGPGTRLTVL.

In nucleotides, the CDR3 is TGTGCCTGGAGTGTAGGGTTGGGGGCCCAGCCCCAGCATTTT. Protein: CAWSVGLGAQPQHF. The rearrangement uses TRBV30 and TRBJ1-5; D might be TRBD1 (6 bases). The CDR3 is 14 residues long. Per the germline V gene, CDR1 is GTSNPN and CDR2 is SVGIG (reference sequence). V was shortened by 0 bases and J by 7 bases, with 13 bases between the two germline ends.

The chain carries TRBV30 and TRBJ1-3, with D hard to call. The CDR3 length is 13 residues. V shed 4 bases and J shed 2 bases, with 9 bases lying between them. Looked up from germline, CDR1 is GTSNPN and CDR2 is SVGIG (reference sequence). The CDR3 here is CAWTPTTGNTIYF. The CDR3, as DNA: TGTGCCTGGACCCCGACTACTGGAAACACCATATATTTT.

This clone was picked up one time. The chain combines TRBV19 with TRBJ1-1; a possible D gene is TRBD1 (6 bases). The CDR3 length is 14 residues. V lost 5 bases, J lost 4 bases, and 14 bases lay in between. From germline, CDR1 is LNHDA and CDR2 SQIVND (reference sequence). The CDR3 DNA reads TGTGCCAGTAGTGTTCAGGGGAGGGGCACTGAAGCTTTCTTT. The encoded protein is CASSVQGRGTEAFF.

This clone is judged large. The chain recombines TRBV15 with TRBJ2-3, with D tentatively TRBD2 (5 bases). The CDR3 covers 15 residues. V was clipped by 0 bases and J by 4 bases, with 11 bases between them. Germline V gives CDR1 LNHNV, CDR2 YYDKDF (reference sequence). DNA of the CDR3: TGTGCCACCAGCAGAGATCGGTTAGCGTCAGATACGCAGTATTTT. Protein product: CATSRDRLASDTQYF.

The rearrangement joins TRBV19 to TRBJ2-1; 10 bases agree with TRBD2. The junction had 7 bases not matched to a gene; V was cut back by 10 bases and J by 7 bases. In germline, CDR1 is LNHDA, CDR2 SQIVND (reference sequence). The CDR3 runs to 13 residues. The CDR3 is CATHSGGLNEQFF. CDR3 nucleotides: TGTGCCACTCATAGCGGGGGGCTTAATGAGCAGTTCTTC.

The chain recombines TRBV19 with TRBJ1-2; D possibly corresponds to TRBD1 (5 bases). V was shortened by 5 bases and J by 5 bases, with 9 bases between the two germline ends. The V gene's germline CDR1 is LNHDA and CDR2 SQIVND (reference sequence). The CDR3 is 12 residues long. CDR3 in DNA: TGTGCCAGTAGTTGGGGGGATTATGGCTACACCTTC. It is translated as CASSWGDYGYTF.

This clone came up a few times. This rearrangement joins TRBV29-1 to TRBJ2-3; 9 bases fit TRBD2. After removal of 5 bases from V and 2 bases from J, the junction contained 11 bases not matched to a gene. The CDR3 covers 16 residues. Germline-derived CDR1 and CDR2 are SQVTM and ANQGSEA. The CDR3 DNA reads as TGCAGCGTTTTAACGACTAGCGGCTCAATCACAGATACGCAGTATTTT. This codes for CSVLTTSGSITDTQYF.

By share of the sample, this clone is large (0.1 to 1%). In DNA form, the CDR3 reads TGCAGCGTTGGCCTGGGACTAGCTTTGCCAGATACGCAGTATTTT. Its translation: CSVGLGLALPDTQYF. The J gene is TRBJ2-3, the V gene TRBV29-1; 9 positions match TRBD2. The junction had 9 bases not matched to a gene; V was cut back by 4 bases and J by 4 bases. The CDR3 length is 15 residues. Germline V gene sequence: CDR1 SQVTM, CDR2 ANQGSEA.

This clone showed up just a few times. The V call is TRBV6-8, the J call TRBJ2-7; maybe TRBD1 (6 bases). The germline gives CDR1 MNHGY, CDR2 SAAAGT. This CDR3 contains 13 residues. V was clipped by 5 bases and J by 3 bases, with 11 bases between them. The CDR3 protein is CASSVETGYEQYF. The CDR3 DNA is TGTGCCAGCAGTGTTGAGACAGGCTACGAGCAGTACTTC.

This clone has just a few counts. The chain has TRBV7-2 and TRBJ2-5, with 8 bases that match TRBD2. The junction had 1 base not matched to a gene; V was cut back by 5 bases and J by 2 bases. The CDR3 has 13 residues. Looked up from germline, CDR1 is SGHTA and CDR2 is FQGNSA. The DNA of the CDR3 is TGTGCCAGCAGCCGCGGGGGGCAAGAGACCCAGTACTTC. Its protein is CASSRGGQETQYF.

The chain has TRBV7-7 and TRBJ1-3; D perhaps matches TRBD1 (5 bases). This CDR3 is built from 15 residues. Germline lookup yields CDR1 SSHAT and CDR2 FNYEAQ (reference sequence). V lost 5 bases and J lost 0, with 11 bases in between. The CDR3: CASSTRQLSGNTIYF. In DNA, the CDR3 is TGTGCCAGCAGCACCCGACAGCTCTCTGGAAACACCATATATTTT.

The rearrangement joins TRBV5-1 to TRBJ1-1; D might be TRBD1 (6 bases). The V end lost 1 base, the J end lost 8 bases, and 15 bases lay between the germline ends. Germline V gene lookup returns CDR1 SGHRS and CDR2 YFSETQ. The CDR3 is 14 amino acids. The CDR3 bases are TGCGCCAGCAGCTTGAACAGGGCCTCGCCGGAAGCTTTCTTT. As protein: CASSLNRASPEAFF.

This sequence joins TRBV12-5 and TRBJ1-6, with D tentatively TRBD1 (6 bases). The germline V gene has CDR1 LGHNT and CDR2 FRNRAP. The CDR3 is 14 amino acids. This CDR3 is CASGSNRALTPLHF. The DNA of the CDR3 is TGTGCCAGCGGGTCAAACAGGGCGCTGACACCCCTCCACTTT.

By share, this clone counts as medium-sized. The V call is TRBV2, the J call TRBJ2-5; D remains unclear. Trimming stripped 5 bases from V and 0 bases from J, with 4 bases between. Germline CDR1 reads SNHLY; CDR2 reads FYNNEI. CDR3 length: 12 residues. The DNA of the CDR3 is TGTGCCAGCAGTTACTACCAAGAGACCCAGTACTTC. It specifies CASSYYQETQYF.

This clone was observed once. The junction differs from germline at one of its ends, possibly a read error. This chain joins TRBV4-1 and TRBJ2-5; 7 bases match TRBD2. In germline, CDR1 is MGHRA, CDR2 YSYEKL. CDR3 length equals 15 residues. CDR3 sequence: CASSGDLGEGETQYF. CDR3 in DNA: TGCGCCAGCAGCGGTGATCTTGGGGAGGGAGAGACTCAGTACTTC.

The CDR3 reads CASSLGGASDLPHF. The DNA for the CDR3 is TGCGCCAGCAGCTTGGGGGGGGCATCGGACCTCCCTCATTTT. The chain employs TRBV5-1 and TRBJ1-5; the D gene is possibly TRBD1 (6 bases). Germline V gives CDR1 SGHRS, CDR2 YFSETQ. V was cut by 0 bases and J by 16 bases, with 20 bases left in between. The CDR3 sequence is 14 residues long.